Below are 3 T cell receptor beta chains sequenced from a single sample in a study of blood T cell repertoires in COVID-19. TCRdb's table, derived via immunoSEQ multiplex PCR, lists solely in-frame clones and lacks some. The sample contains some 150,000 clones, approximately 80% of which appear only once. Sequencing was done on a sample of peripheral blood. All receptors come from a woman aged 55-69 years with COVID-19, enrolled during active disease.

Only one count was recorded for this clone. This sequence joins TRBV3-1 (or the pseudogene TRBV3-2) and TRBJ1-3; D is perhaps TRBD1 (5 bases). Trimming cost V 0 bases and J 0 bases, with 9 bases left between them. The CDR3 runs 16 residues. Germline CDR1 reads LGHDT; CDR2 reads YNNKEL (reference sequence). CDR3 DNA sequence: TGTGCCAGCAGCCAAGACCTGGGGCGCTCTGGAAACACCATATATTTT. Its protein is CASSQDLGRSGNTIYF.

CDR3 bases: TGTGCCAGCAGCAAAGGGACTAGCCCTAGCACAGATACGCAGTATTTT. This encodes CASSKGTSPSTDTQYF. This rearrangement joins TRBV9 to TRBJ2-3; TRBD2 aligns across 9 bases. There are 16 residues in the CDR3. The germline V gene has CDR1 SGDLS and CDR2 YYNGEE. The trim removed 4 bases at V and 0 bases at J, leaving 6 bases unmatched.

This chain connects TRBV5-4 to TRBJ1-1; tentatively, D is TRBD1 (6 bases). V lost 3 bases and J lost 0, with 9 bases in between. Germline V gene data show CDR1 as SGHNT and CDR2 as YYREEE (reference sequence). This CDR3 comprises 14 residues. This CDR3 is CASSSGQMNTEAFF. Written as DNA, the CDR3 is TGTGCCAGCAGCTCAGGACAGATGAACACTGAAGCTTTCTTT.